The sequence of this T cell receptor beta chain was determined in a study of human T cells and chemical hapten exposure. Whole-study results and caveats: Donors were affected by alopecia, so their immune reaction might vary from that of healthy individuals.

The library tagged each cDNA molecule with unique molecular identifiers. Each CDR3 protein is one row after TCRdb ran MiXCR on the RACE reads. The data contain about 120,000 distinct CDR3 sequences, approximately 12% of them seen just once; the ten biggest clones take up around 2.8%. There are 14 residues in the CDR3. The germline V gene encodes CDR1 SEHNR and CDR2 FQNEAQ (reference sequence). The V end was cut by 5 bases, the J end by 2 bases, with 7 bases between. Noted time point: pre-sensitization, week 0. Treatment given: therapeutic diphenylcyclopropenone sensitization with weekly scalp DPC. This clonotype was observed a handful of times. Its specificity is not known.

The TCR comes from a woman younger than 30 with alopecia areata. Some clones in this sample may be carry-over from other donors' samples. Sample: whole blood, taken in connection with sensitization to the hapten diphenylcyclopropenone (DPC). V usage is TRBV7-9 and J usage is TRBJ2-6; D call uncertain. For the CDR3, the DNA is TGTGCCAGCAGCCCCGTCACTGGGGCCAACGTCCTGACTTTC. This gives the protein CASSPVTGANVLTF.